Sequencing of this TCR beta chain was carried out in a study of OX40 agonist ivuxolimab in advanced cancers. Study as a whole: The patients' treatment was ivuxolimab, an agonistic anti-OX40 (CD134) antibody.

The table came from immunoSEQ multiplex PCR; TCRdb's copy has only in-frame clones and leaves some out. The data contain fewer than 25,000 clones, 80% to 90% of them seen just once; the ten biggest clones take up roughly 27%. Enrollment shut out patients with autoimmune disease history or systemic immunosuppression. On this clone itself: The target antigen is unknown.

Findings of the study overall: The average count of expanded clones was higher among CD8+ T cells than among CD4+. Within 6 weeks, CD4+ and CD8+ blood T cells expanded clonally at 0.1 to 3.0 mg/kg.

The receptor was isolated from an adult with an advanced solid tumor such as melanoma, head and neck, liver or kidney cancer. Sequencing was performed on CD4+ or CD8+ T cells sorted from blood, taken in a trial of the OX40 agonist ivuxolimab.

This chain's CDR3 is CASSSVGRETQYF. In nucleotides, the CDR3 is TGTGCCAGCAGCTCCGTGGGGCGGGAGACCCAGTACTTC. The chain employs TRBV28 and TRBJ2-5; TRBD1 might be the D (5 bases). V was shortened by 6 bases and J by 5 bases, with 13 bases between the two germline ends. CDR3 size: 13 residues. Germline loops: CDR1 MDHEN, CDR2 SYDVKM.